These 9 T cell receptor beta chains were all obtained from the same sample, sequenced in a study of cytomegalovirus exposure and HLA in healthy donors. Primers included in the PCR were 60 Vbeta and 13 Jbeta primers. Repertoires were generated with immunoSEQ multiplex PCR, while TCRdb's copy carries only in-frame clones and drops some. Among tens of thousands of clones listed, around 90% were seen once. The sample comprised PBMCs. These receptors came from a man younger than 35 in good health and CMV-seronegative.

The V call is TRBV4-1, the J call TRBJ1-6; D gene ambiguous. Germline V gene data show CDR1 as MGHRA and CDR2 as YSYEKL. V was pared by 1 base and J by 8 bases, with 15 bases between. This CDR3 is built from 16 residues. The CDR3 nucleotides read TGCGCCAGCAGCCAAGCTTTGTCGTACCGGGATTCACCCCTCCACTTT. It encodes CASSQALSYRDSPLHF.

The V gene is TRBV27, the J gene TRBJ1-2; D gene uncertain. V was trimmed by 6 bases and J by 4 bases, leaving 18 bases between them. In germline, CDR1 is MNHEY, CDR2 SMNVEV (reference sequence). This CDR3 contains 15 residues. The CDR3 loop reads CASRLIIVTVYGYTF. CDR3 in DNA: TGTGCCAGCAGACTTATAATCGTTACAGTCTATGGCTACACCTTC.

The chain employs TRBV30 and TRBJ1-2; no clear D. The V and J ends lost 2 bases and 3 bases respectively, with 4 bases between them. The CDR3 totals 11 residues. Looked up from germline, CDR1 is GTSNPN and CDR2 is SVGIG (reference sequence). The CDR3 protein is CAWSTDYGYTF. In nucleotides, the CDR3 is TGTGCCTGGAGTACGGACTATGGCTACACCTTC. The complete variable domain, with remaining parts taken from reference TRBV30 and TRBJ1-2, reads SQTIHQWPATLVQPVGSPLSLECTVEGTSNPNLYWYRQAAGRGLQLLFYSVGIGQISSEVPQNLSASRPQDRQFILSSKKLLLSDSGFYLCAWSTDYGYTFGSGTRLTVV.

The rearrangement links TRBV9 to TRBJ2-6, with D possibly matching TRBD2 (5 bases). Per the germline V gene, CDR1 is SGDLS and CDR2 is YYNGEE. Trimming removed 0 bases at V and 4 bases at J, with 8 bases between. The CDR3 has 15 amino acids. For the CDR3, the DNA is TGTGCCAGCAGCGTAGGAGGGTCCGGGGCCAACGTCCTGACTTTC. Translating it yields CASSVGGSGANVLTF.

The J gene is TRBJ2-1, the V gene TRBV9, with 8 nucleotides matching TRBD2. The CDR3 is made up of 17 amino acids. Germline V gene sequence: CDR1 SGDLS, CDR2 YYNGEE. Trimming removed 4 bases from V and 3 bases from J; junction bases left unmatched: 12. The CDR3 DNA reads TGTGCCAGCAGCCCCCGGGAGGGCGGGGATAACTACAATGAGCAGTTCTTC. The encoded protein is CASSPREGGDNYNEQFF.

The chain uses TRBV7-8 and TRBJ2-1; tentatively, D is TRBD2 (7 bases). Germline-derived CDR1 and CDR2 are SGHVS and FQNEAQ. CDR3 size: 20 residues. V lost 1 base, J lost 0 bases, and 22 bases lay in between. The CDR3, as DNA: TGTGCCAGCAGCTTAGAAGGGGGGGGTAGAGCGCGGGGCTCCTACAATGAGCAGTTCTTC. Its protein is CASSLEGGGRARGSYNEQFF.

The V gene is TRBV9, the J gene TRBJ2-1; 8 bases agree with TRBD2. Germline CDR1 reads SGDLS; CDR2 reads YYNGEE. The CDR3 runs 16 residues. J was trimmed by 1 base and V by 4 bases; bases with no gene match: 7. The chain's CDR3 is CASSTTSAGSYNEQFF. The CDR3 DNA reads as TGTGCCAGCAGCACGACTAGCGCTGGGTCCTACAATGAGCAGTTCTTC.

The rearrangement joins TRBV2 to TRBJ2-3, with 8 bases that match TRBD1. The germline V gene has CDR1 SNHLY and CDR2 FYNNEI. Trimming at V came to 6 bases and at J to 2 bases, leaving 16 bases not matched to a gene. The CDR3 totals 18 residues. CDR3 region: CASSLRQGNPQLTDTQYF. CDR3 DNA sequence: TGTGCCAGCAGCCTGAGACAGGGGAACCCCCAACTCACAGATACGCAGTATTTT. The full variable domain, with the rest looked up from reference TRBV2 and TRBJ2-3, is EPEVTQTPSHQVTQMGQEVILRCVPISNHLYFYWYRQILGQKVEFLVSFYNNEISEKSEIFDDQFSVERPDGSNFTLKIRSTKLEDSAMYFCASSLRQGNPQLTDTQYFGPGTRLTVL.

The table lists this clone with a few counts. This chain links TRBV12-2 with TRBJ2-1; the table's D call, TRBD2, was not checked against the DNA. TRBV12-2 is recorded as a pseudogene. The CDR3 runs 18 residues. The CDR3 loop is CASRLATSGRTTNNEQFF. Here the CDR3 DNA reads TGTGCAAGTCGCTTAGCGACTAGCGGGAGGACCACTAACAATGAGCAGTTCTTC.